These 24 T cell receptor beta chains came from one sample sequenced in a study of cytomegalovirus exposure and HLA in healthy donors. PCR amplification relied on 60 Vbeta primers (plus 13 Jbeta primers). Libraries were prepared by immunoSEQ multiplex PCR; TCRdb keeps only in-frame clonotypes and omits some of them. The sample yields some 60,000 clones, approximately 80% seen once. Material: PBMCs. All receptors derive from a male donor in good health and CMV-seronegative.

V usage is TRBV5-8 and J usage is TRBJ1-1; tentatively, D is TRBD1 (6 bases). The CDR3 runs to 13 residues. V lost 4 bases and J lost 4, with 11 bases in between. CDR1 and CDR2 from the germline V gene are SGHTS and YDEGEE. This CDR3 is CASSRQGITEAFF. CDR3 DNA: TGTGCCAGCAGCCGTCAGGGGATCACTGAAGCTTTCTTT.

This clone was detected a few times. The chain links TRBV13 to TRBJ1-6, with 10 bases matching TRBD1. The V segment lost 3 bases and the J segment 6 bases; nucleotides outside the gene matches: 5. The CDR3 totals 16 residues. Germline CDR1 PRHDT, CDR2 FYEKMQ (reference sequence). The CDR3 region is CASSFEGQGGNSPLHF. For the CDR3, the DNA is TGTGCCAGCAGCTTCGAAGGACAGGGGGGTAATTCACCCCTCCACTTT.

The CDR3 spells CASRSPRDRGIMNTEAFF. The CDR3 bases are TGTGCCAGCAGATCGCCCCGGGACAGGGGGATAATGAACACTGAAGCTTTCTTT. The chain recombines TRBV11-1 with TRBJ1-1, with 11 bases aligning to TRBD1. After removal of 6 bases from V and 0 bases from J, the junction contained 12 bases not matched to a gene. This CDR3 is 18 amino acids long. Per germline, CDR1 SGHAT and CDR2 FQDESV (reference sequence).

This sequence joins TRBV7-2 and TRBJ2-3; the match to TRBD2 covers 8 bases. Germline V gene data show CDR1 as SGHTA and CDR2 as FQGNSA. Losses at the gene ends were 5 bases for V and 3 bases for J; bases not matched to a gene: 7. The CDR3 runs 15 residues. CDR3 residues: CASSVSGGGTDTQYF. CDR3 nucleotide sequence: TGTGCCAGCAGCGTCAGCGGGGGCGGGACAGATACGCAGTATTTT.

This clone was observed a handful of times. This chain links TRBV4-3 with TRBJ1-2; D unclear. Trimming removed 0 bases at V and 0 bases at J, with 20 bases between. CDR1 is LGHNA, CDR2 YSLEER, per germline. The CDR3 extends over 19 amino acids. CDR3 DNA sequence: TGCGCCAGCAGCCAAGACCCCTTACAAGCGGGATTAGCTAACTATGGCTACACCTTC. It encodes CASSQDPLQAGLANYGYTF.

V and J are TRBV6-1 and TRBJ1-2, with D perhaps matching TRBD1 (6 bases). CDR1 MNHNS and CDR2 SASEGT come from the germline V gene. V shed 2 bases and J shed 1 base, with 11 bases lying between them. The CDR3 runs to 15 residues. The CDR3, as DNA: TGTGCCAGCAGTGAACAGGGGATGGTTAACTATGGCTACACCTTC. This gives the protein CASSEQGMVNYGYTF.

V usage is TRBV9 and J usage is TRBJ2-7, with D maybe TRBD1 (6 bases). Per germline, CDR1 SGDLS and CDR2 YYNGEE. Trimming cost V 5 bases and J 2 bases, with 17 bases left between them. The CDR3 has 15 residues. This CDR3 reads CASSLKTQGPYEQYF. For the CDR3, the DNA is TGTGCCAGCAGTTTAAAAACACAGGGACCCTACGAGCAGTACTTC. The entire variable domain, with the rest obtained from reference TRBV9 and TRBJ2-7, is as follows: DSGVTQTPKHLITATGQRVTLRCSPRSGDLSVYWYQQSLDQGLQFLIQYYNGEERAKGNILERFSAQQFPDLHSELNLSSLELGDSALYFCASSLKTQGPYEQYFGPGTRLTVT.

The chain is built from TRBV12-5 and TRBJ2-7; a weak D match, TRBD2 (7 bases). Germline V gene sequence: CDR1 LGHNT, CDR2 FRNRAP. The CDR3 loop spans 16 amino acids. Trimming pared 6 bases from V and 2 bases from J, leaving 20 bases between. The CDR3 loop reads CASGGGGAAPPYEQYF. CDR3 sequence (DNA): TGTGCTAGTGGGGGAGGGGGGGCCGCACCCCCCTACGAGCAGTACTTC.

The DNA for the CDR3 is TGTGCCAGCAGACTAAACCCCAGTGGGACAGGGGTTGTTGGAAAACTGTTTTTT. Amino acids: CASRLNPSGTGVVGKLFF. The chain has TRBV7-2 and TRBJ1-4, with 10 bases matching TRBD1. The J segment lost 10 bases and the V segment lost 6 bases, leaving 20 bases of the junction unmatched. Germline V gene lookup returns CDR1 SGHTA and CDR2 FQGNSA. CDR3 length equals 18 residues. The full variable domain, rest sourced from reference TRBV7-2 and TRBJ1-4, is GAGVSQSPSNKVTEKGKDVELRCDPISGHTALYWYRQSLGQGLEFLIYFQGNSAPDKSGLPSDRFSAERTGGSVSTLTIQRTQQEDSAVYLCASRLNPSGTGVVGKLFFGSGTQLSVL.

DNA for the CDR3: TGTGCCAGCAGCCCCCGGTTGCGGGGGGGCACAGATACGCAGTATTTT. It yields the protein CASSPRLRGGTDTQYF. This rearrangement joins TRBV7-9 to TRBJ2-3, with 8 bases matching TRBD2. The germline V gene encodes CDR1 SEHNR and CDR2 FQNEAQ (reference sequence). J gave up 1 base and V 5 bases, and 8 bases lay outside the gene matches. The CDR3 is 16 amino acids.

This clone was detected only once. This rearrangement joins TRBV7-2 to TRBJ1-6, with D possibly being TRBD1 (6 bases). The germline CDR1 and CDR2 sequences are SGHTA and FQGNSA. The V gene lost 1 base and the J gene lost 8 bases, with 12 bases spanning the gap. CDR3 length: 15 residues. DNA for the CDR3: TGTGCCAGCAGCTTAGAATCAGGGGATGATTCACCCCTCCACTTT. Amino acids: CASSLESGDDSPLHF.

V and J are TRBV5-1 and TRBJ2-1; TRBD2 matches 9 bases. The CDR3 is made up of 16 amino acids. J gave up 4 bases and V 2 bases, and 7 bases lay outside the gene matches. CDR1 SGHRS and CDR2 YFSETQ come from the germline V gene. The CDR3: CASSLLAGGFYNEQFF. DNA of the CDR3: TGCGCCAGCAGCTTACTAGCGGGCGGATTTTACAATGAGCAGTTCTTC.

This clone was recorded a few times. The chain couples TRBV2 to TRBJ2-1; 9 bases agree with TRBD2. In germline, CDR1 is SNHLY, CDR2 FYNNEI. V lost 8 bases to trimming and J lost 6 bases; unmatched junction nucleotides: 5. CDR3 size: 13 residues. Here the CDR3 DNA reads TGTGCCAGCGTCGGCGGGGGGGCCAATGAGCAGTTCTTC. Translation gives CASVGGGANEQFF.

The genes are TRBV7-3 and TRBJ2-2; a possible D gene is TRBD2 (6 bases). From germline, CDR1 is SGHTA and CDR2 FQGTGA. Trimming left V 8 bases short and J 2 bases short, with 9 bases between. This CDR3 contains 13 residues. The CDR3 DNA sequence: TGTGCCAGCTCCGGGACTAACACCGGGGAGCTGTTTTTT. Amino acid sequence: CASSGTNTGELFF.

The chain employs TRBV7-3 and TRBJ2-2, with 7 bases matching TRBD1. Germline V gene data show CDR1 as SGHTA and CDR2 as FQGTGA. The V segment lost 4 bases and the J segment 3 bases; nucleotides outside the gene matches: 11. The CDR3 loop spans 17 amino acids. The CDR3 spells CASSSGTADPHTGELFF. The CDR3 DNA reads TGTGCCAGCAGCTCGGGGACAGCCGACCCACACACCGGGGAGCTGTTTTTT.

The rearrangement joins TRBV7-8 to TRBJ1-5; the D gene is possibly TRBD1 (5 bases). With 1 base removed from V and 0 bases from J, the gap between germline ends came to 10 bases. Germline-derived CDR1 and CDR2 are SGHVS and FQNEAQ. CDR3 size: 16 residues. In nucleotides, the CDR3 is TGTGCCAGCAGCTTAGATTCTGGGGCTAGCAATCAGCCCCAGCATTTT. It specifies CASSLDSGASNQPQHF. The entire variable domain, with the rest obtained from reference TRBV7-8 and TRBJ1-5, is as follows: GAGVSQSPRYKVAKRGQDVALRCDPISGHVSLFWYQQALGQGPEFLTYFQNEAQLDKSGLPSDRFFAERPEGSVSTLKIQRTQQEDSAVYLCASSLDSGASNQPQHFGDGTRLSIL.

V is TRBV7-6 and J is TRBJ2-1, with 14 bases matching TRBD2. Germline V CDR1 and CDR2: SGHVS, FNYEAQ. The CDR3 sequence is 19 residues long. J was trimmed by 9 bases and V by 0 bases; bases with no gene match: 13. CDR3 nucleotide sequence: TGTGCCAGCAGCTTAGCTACGTTGACTAGCGGGGGGGAAAGCGGTGAGCAGTTCTTC. Translated, it gives CASSLATLTSGGESGEQFF.

The chain employs TRBV6-4 and TRBJ1-2; D gene uncertain. Trimming shortened V by 0 bases and J by 7 bases, and 21 bases separated the two germline ends. This CDR3 has 17 amino acids. From germline, CDR1 is MRHNA and CDR2 SNTAGT. The CDR3 spells CASSDSHLPGSGGGYTF. The CDR3 DNA is TGTGCCAGCAGTGACTCTCATCTGCCGGGTTCCGGCGGTGGCTACACCTTC.

Remarks on this clone: Its ends do not fully match the called genes, so a read error is possible. This chain links TRBV7-6 with TRBJ1-1; 7 nucleotides agree with TRBD1. Germline-derived CDR1 and CDR2 are SGHVS and FNYEAQ. This CDR3 spans 15 amino acids. Here the CDR3 DNA reads TGTGCCAGCGGCTTTTACAGGGGAAGTAACACTGAAGCTTTCTTT. Its translation: CASGFYRGSNTEAFF.

The V call is TRBV7-2, the J call TRBJ1-2, with 7 bases lining up with TRBD1. Trimming removed 0 bases from V and 8 bases from J; junction bases left unmatched: 9. The CDR3 is 15 residues long. Germline CDR1 reads SGHTA; CDR2 reads FQGNSA. CDR3 sequence reads: CASSLAVGGGRGYTF. DNA for the CDR3: TGTGCCAGCAGCTTAGCGGTAGGGGGCGGCCGCGGCTACACCTTC.

The chain recombines TRBV7-2 with TRBJ1-3, with D possibly matching TRBD1 (5 bases). The CDR3 loop spans 15 amino acids. Between the trimmed V and J ends, which lost 3 bases and 7 bases, there was a span of 16 bases. Per germline, CDR1 SGHTA and CDR2 FQGNSA. The CDR3, as DNA: TGTGCCAGCAGCTTCACTCAGGGATCGTGGAACACCATATATTTT. This translates into CASSFTQGSWNTIYF.

This chain connects TRBV6-5 to TRBJ2-3, with D possibly TRBD1 on 6 matching bases. V lost 2 bases, J lost 2 bases, and 8 bases lay in between. The germline gives CDR1 MNHEY, CDR2 SVGAGI. The CDR3 extends over 14 amino acids. The DNA for the CDR3 is TGTGCCAGCAGTTACCAGGGGCACACAGATACGCAGTATTTT. Residues: CASSYQGHTDTQYF.

V is TRBV30 and J is TRBJ2-5, with 7 bases matching TRBD1. V was pared by 2 bases and J by 4 bases, with 4 bases of the junction left unmatched. Germline assignment: CDR1 GTSNPN and CDR2 SVGIG (reference sequence). The CDR3 is made up of 13 amino acids. CDR3 DNA sequence: TGTGCCTGGAGTCCTAGGGGGCGAGAGACCCAGTACTTC. Encoded protein: CAWSPRGRETQYF.

V gene TRBV28 combines with J gene TRBJ1-6; 7 bases map to TRBD1. Germline V gene sequence: CDR1 MDHEN, CDR2 SYDVKM. There are 14 residues in the CDR3. J was trimmed by 17 bases and V by 7 bases; bases with no gene match: 17. The CDR3 reads CASNELGGRVNVHF. DNA for the CDR3: TGTGCCAGCAACGAGCTAGGGGGCAGAGTTAACGTCCACTTT.